Listed here are 26 T cell receptor beta chains from one sample, sequenced in a study of shared clonotypes between healthy human individuals. The method was immunoSEQ multiplex PCR; TCRdb's version includes in-frame clones alone and lacks a portion of them. The top ten hold approximately 1.7% of the sample, which has about 2.1 million clones, 90% to 95% seen once. Naive CD8 cells lacked CD45RO, underwent positive selection for CCR7 and left out terminally differentiated effector memory CD45RA+ cells. The sequenced sample consisted of naive CD8+ T cells from PBMCs. The receptors originated from a young man in good health. Some clones in this sample may be carry-over from other donors' samples.

The J gene is TRBJ1-1, the V gene TRBV9; possibly TRBD1 for D (6 bases). CDR3 length: 15 amino acids. V lost 2 bases and J lost 3, with 14 bases in between. CDR1 and CDR2 (germline): SGDLS, YYNGEE. CDR3 protein: CASSVGGARDTEAFF. The CDR3 DNA reads as TGTGCCAGCAGCGTCGGGGGGGCGCGAGACACTGAAGCTTTCTTT.

The rearrangement joins TRBV4-3 to TRBJ2-1, with 8 bases lining up with TRBD2. The CDR3 has 14 residues. V was clipped by 3 bases and J by 8 bases; unmatched bases: 6. The germline V gene has CDR1 LGHNA and CDR2 YSLEER. The CDR3: CASSQATSADEQFF. The CDR3 DNA is TGCGCCAGCAGCCAGGCGACTAGCGCGGATGAGCAGTTCTTC.

This rearrangement joins TRBV9 to TRBJ2-7; D possibly corresponds to TRBD2 (6 bases). Looked up from germline, CDR1 is SGDLS and CDR2 is YYNGEE. CDR3 length equals 15 residues. Trimming removed 3 bases from V and 3 bases from J, with 16 bases in between. Here the CDR3 reads CASSEGGGAVYEQYF. In DNA form, the CDR3 reads TGTGCCAGCAGCGAGGGAGGAGGGGCCGTCTACGAGCAGTACTTC.

The genes are TRBV28 and TRBJ2-7, with D perhaps matching TRBD1 (5 bases). With 3 bases removed from V and 5 bases from J, the gap between germline ends came to 14 bases. Per the germline V gene, CDR1 is MDHEN and CDR2 is SYDVKM. The CDR3 consists of 14 residues. CDR3 in DNA: TGTGCCAGCAGTTTGGGGCAGGGCCTTAACGAGCAGTACTTC. Translating it yields CASSLGQGLNEQYF.

The CDR3 spells CASMERGGDSRGYTF. The CDR3 DNA reads as TGTGCCAGCATGGAAAGAGGGGGGGATTCGCGCGGCTACACCTTC. This rearrangement joins TRBV6-5 to TRBJ1-2; D may be TRBD1 (6 bases). Germline CDR1 and CDR2: MNHEY and SVGAGI. This CDR3 contains 15 residues. V was shortened by 7 bases and J by 8 bases, with 23 bases between the two germline ends.

The J gene is TRBJ2-7, the V gene TRBV6-6; D may be TRBD2 (6 bases). Trimming stripped 6 bases from V and 5 bases from J, with 20 bases between. This CDR3 comprises 15 residues. Germline V gives CDR1 MNHNY, CDR2 SVGAGI (reference sequence). CDR3 in amino acids: CASSPAGLTADEQYF. The CDR3, as DNA: TGTGCCAGCAGCCCCGCGGGGCTAACCGCCGACGAGCAGTACTTC.

V is TRBV6-5 and J is TRBJ1-3; D unresolved. The CDR3 is made up of 13 amino acids. CDR1 and CDR2 from the germline V gene are MNHEY and SVGAGI. V was shortened by 7 bases and J by 4 bases, with 11 bases between the two germline ends. Here the CDR3 reads CASNRGPGNTIYF. CDR3 in DNA: TGTGCCAGCAACCGAGGCCCCGGAAACACCATATATTTT.

This clone was found a few times. The rearrangement links TRBV10-3 to TRBJ1-1, with D perhaps matching TRBD1 (5 bases). Trimming took off 2 bases at V and 1 base at J, with 8 bases between the two ends. Per germline, CDR1 ENHRY and CDR2 SYGVKD. The CDR3 runs to 14 residues. CDR3 coding DNA: TGTGCCATCAGTGAGCAGGGAACGAACACTGAAGCTTTCTTT. This gives the protein CAISEQGTNTEAFF.

The chain combines TRBV6-1 with TRBJ2-7; the D is unclear. The CDR3 spans 11 residues. Trimming removed 7 bases at V and 6 bases at J, with 10 bases between. From germline, CDR1 is MNHNS and CDR2 SASEGT. CDR3 loop: CASNFQGEQYF. DNA for the CDR3: TGTGCCAGCAATTTCCAAGGCGAGCAGTACTTC.

Turning to this clone: Other DNA variants within this sample encode the same CDR3. This sequence joins TRBV27 and TRBJ2-7, with 9 positions matching TRBD2. The V and J ends lost 5 bases and 4 bases, in that order; junction bases with no gene match: 6. CDR1 and CDR2 from the germline V gene are MNHEY and SMNVEV (reference sequence). The CDR3 contains 14 residues. The CDR3 DNA sequence: TGTGCCAGCAGTCCGCGGACTAGCGCTTACGAGCAGTACTTC. Translation gives CASSPRTSAYEQYF.

The rearrangement uses TRBV7-9 and TRBJ2-1; D might be TRBD2 (5 bases). CDR1 SEHNR and CDR2 FQNEAQ come from the germline V gene (reference sequence). Trimming cost V 5 bases and J 4 bases, with 24 bases left between them. There are 18 residues in the CDR3. Here the CDR3 reads CASSQLIRRSPGYNEQFF. CDR3 nucleotides: TGTGCCAGCAGCCAGCTGATCCGGCGATCTCCGGGATACAATGAGCAGTTCTTC.

In its sample, this clone was seen once. Distinct nucleotide sequences in the sample also encode this CDR3. V and J are TRBV11-2 and TRBJ2-3; the D gene is possibly TRBD2 (6 bases). The V and J ends lost 1 base and 0 bases respectively, with 11 bases between them. The CDR3 is 16 amino acids. Germline CDR1 SGHAT, CDR2 FQNNGV. DNA of the CDR3: TGTGCCAGCAGCTTAGGGTCCGGGACTAGCACAGATACGCAGTATTTT. Amino acids: CASSLGSGTSTDTQYF.

The CDR3 region is CASSAGGRPGDTQYF. In nucleotides, the CDR3 is TGTGCCAGCAGTGCGGGAGGCCGACCGGGGGATACGCAGTATTTT. V usage is TRBV6-4 and J usage is TRBJ2-3; 7 bases are shared with TRBD2. Germline lookup yields CDR1 MRHNA and CDR2 SNTAGT. CDR3 size: 15 residues. The V and J ends lost 4 bases and 6 bases, in that order; junction bases with no gene match: 10.

This chain links TRBV6-6 with TRBJ2-2; 8 bases are a match to TRBD2. This CDR3 region has 16 residues. The V and J ends lost 0 bases and 1 base, in that order; junction bases with no gene match: 1. Germline V gene data show CDR1 as MNHNY and CDR2 as SVGAGI (reference sequence). In DNA form, the CDR3 reads TGTGCCAGCAGTTACTCGAGCGGGGGGAACACCGGGGAGCTGTTTTTT. Its translation: CASSYSSGGNTGELFF.

This clone was seen once. The J gene is TRBJ2-1, the V gene TRBV7-9, with a weak D call TRBD2 (6 bases). The V and J ends lost 5 bases and 2 bases respectively, with 16 bases between them. The CDR3 consists of 16 residues. Germline CDR1 and CDR2: SEHNR and FQNEAQ (reference sequence). The CDR3 here is CASSLSGYDPYNEQFF. CDR3 DNA sequence: TGTGCCAGCAGCCTTAGCGGATACGACCCCTACAATGAGCAGTTCTTC.

The chain links TRBV19 to TRBJ1-5; unclear D gene. The germline V gene has CDR1 LNHDA and CDR2 SQIVND (reference sequence). The CDR3 is 14 residues long. Trimming pared 4 bases from V and 4 bases from J, leaving 11 bases between. The CDR3 nucleotides are TGTGCCAGTAGTAGGCGAGACTTGAATCAGCCCCAGCATTTT. Protein product: CASSRRDLNQPQHF. The complete variable domain, with remaining parts taken from reference TRBV19 and TRBJ1-5, reads DGGITQSPKYLFRKEGQNVTLSCEQNLNHDAMYWYRQDPGQGLRLIYYSQIVNDFQKGDIAEGYSVSREKKESFPLTVTSAQKNPTAFYLCASSRRDLNQPQHFGDGTRLSIL.

The chain has TRBV28 and TRBJ2-5; 9 bases match TRBD1. V lost 4 bases to trimming and J lost 3 bases; unmatched junction nucleotides: 18. This CDR3 has 19 residues. Germline V gene sequence: CDR1 MDHEN, CDR2 SYDVKM. As DNA, the CDR3 is TGTGCCAGCAGTTCTTCCTGGGACAGGGATGAGAATTTCGAAGAGACCCAGTACTTC. Amino acids: CASSSSWDRDENFEETQYF.

Notes on this clone: Other DNA sequences within the sample encode an identical CDR3. The rearrangement uses TRBV28 and TRBJ2-6; no clear D gene. This CDR3 comprises 14 residues. V was clipped by 6 bases and J by 0 bases, with 6 bases between them. Germline V gene lookup returns CDR1 MDHEN and CDR2 SYDVKM. The DNA of the CDR3 is TGTGCCAGCAGGGGTTACTCTGGGGCCAACGTCCTGACTTTC. Its protein product is CASRGYSGANVLTF.

The chain recombines TRBV2 with TRBJ2-1; a weak D match, TRBD1 (5 bases). The CDR3 totals 12 residues. Germline V CDR1 and CDR2: SNHLY, FYNNEI. V was clipped by 8 bases and J by 5 bases, with 10 bases between them. The CDR3 DNA is TGTGCCAGCCGAAGGGGCGACAATGAGCAGTTCTTC. Its translation is CASRRGDNEQFF.

The gene calls are TRBV27 and TRBJ2-6; D remains unclear. Germline lookup yields CDR1 MNHEY and CDR2 SMNVEV (reference sequence). V dropped 8 bases and J dropped 2 bases, with 4 bases sitting between them. This CDR3 region has 12 residues. CDR3 sequence: CASGTGANVLTF. The CDR3 DNA sequence: TGTGCCAGCGGCACTGGGGCCAACGTCCTGACTTTC.

This chain uses TRBV6-5 with TRBJ2-7; a possible D gene is TRBD1 (5 bases). Trimming removed 5 bases at V and 2 bases at J, with 10 bases between. The CDR3 has 13 residues. Germline loops: CDR1 MNHEY, CDR2 SVGAGI. The CDR3 is CASSTQGPYEQYF. CDR3 in DNA: TGTGCCAGCAGTACGCAGGGTCCCTACGAGCAGTACTTC.

The gene calls are TRBV11-3 and TRBJ2-3; TRBD1 is a possible D gene (5 bases). The germline V gene has CDR1 SGHNT and CDR2 YENEEA. This CDR3 contains 14 residues. V lost 1 base, J lost 4 bases, and 9 bases lay in between. In nucleotides, the CDR3 is TGTGCCAGCAGCTTAGGGGGCGAGGCAGATACGCAGTATTTT. This codes for CASSLGGEADTQYF.

This chain connects TRBV11-2 to TRBJ1-4, with 7 bases lining up with TRBD1. In germline, CDR1 is SGHAT, CDR2 FQNNGV. J gave up 7 bases and V 6 bases, and 11 bases lay outside the gene matches. The CDR3 sequence is 15 residues long. CDR3 protein: CASRPLQTGLEKLFF. Written as DNA, the CDR3 is TGTGCCAGCAGACCACTTCAGACAGGGCTTGAAAAACTGTTTTTT. The entire variable domain, with the rest obtained from reference TRBV11-2 and TRBJ1-4, is as follows: EAGVAQSPRYKIIEKRQSVAFWCNPISGHATLYWYQQILGQGPKLLIQFQNNGVVDDSQLPKDRFSAERLKGVDSTLKIQPAKLEDSAVYLCASRPLQTGLEKLFFGSGTQLSVL.

The J gene is TRBJ1-2, the V gene TRBV11-2, with 8 bases lining up with TRBD1. From germline, CDR1 is SGHAT and CDR2 FQNNGV. The CDR3 length is 14 residues. Trimming cost V 3 bases and J 4 bases; bases outside gene matches: 4. In DNA form, the CDR3 reads TGTGCCAGCAGCTTGGGACAGGCGCGCTATGGCTACACCTTC. Amino acids: CASSLGQARYGYTF. Together with reference TRBV11-2 and TRBJ1-2, the CDR3 gives the full variable domain: EAGVAQSPRYKIIEKRQSVAFWCNPISGHATLYWYQQILGQGPKLLIQFQNNGVVDDSQLPKDRFSAERLKGVDSTLKIQPAKLEDSAVYLCASSLGQARYGYTFGSGTRLTVV.

V usage is TRBV28 and J usage is TRBJ1-1; no firm D call. The CDR3 is made up of 15 amino acids. Trimming pared 2 bases from V and 2 bases from J, leaving 12 bases between. In germline, CDR1 is MDHEN, CDR2 SYDVKM. The CDR3 DNA reads as TGTGCCAGCAGTTTAACTCGGAGGTTAAACACTGAAGCTTTCTTT. As protein: CASSLTRRLNTEAFF.

The gene calls are TRBV27 and TRBJ2-7, with 10 bases matching TRBD1. The CDR3 has 15 residues. The germline V gene has CDR1 MNHEY and CDR2 SMNVEV (reference sequence). V trimming: 6 bases; J trimming: 3 bases; junction bases outside the gene matches: 8. The CDR3 DNA reads as TGTGCCAGCAGACCAATCGGGACAGGGGTCTACGAGCAGTACTTC. Its translation: CASRPIGTGVYEQYF.